This entry lists 14 T cell receptor beta chains sequenced from one sample in a study of CD8 T cells in Susac syndrome. Roughly 0.45 to 1 ug RNA was reverse transcribed with random hexamers. TCRdb recomputed calls from the immunoSEQ multiplex PCR reads with MiXCR, one row per CDR3 protein. Of 150,000 to 200,000 distinct CDR3 sequences listed, around 95% are singletons. The sample was CD4+ T cells from PBMCs. These TCRs come from a human donor in good health.

The chain uses TRBV5-1 and TRBJ1-5; 8 bases align to TRBD1. The germline CDR1 and CDR2 sequences are SGHRS and YFSETQ. Trimming removed 1 base from V and 5 bases from J; junction bases left unmatched: 5. This CDR3 comprises 15 residues. The CDR3 reads CASSLTGGQDQPQHF. The CDR3 bases are TGCGCCAGCAGCTTGACAGGGGGACAGGATCAGCCCCAGCATTTT.

V usage is TRBV20-1 and J usage is TRBJ2-1; 13 nucleotides line up with TRBD2. This CDR3 comprises 14 residues. V trimming: 7 bases; J trimming: 10 bases; junction bases outside the gene matches: 10. Germline CDR1 DFQATT, CDR2 SNEGSKA (reference sequence). The CDR3 region has the DNA TGCAGTGGATCGGGACTAGCGGGGTGGATAGAGCAGTTCTTC. It codes for CSGSGLAGWIEQFF.

The V gene is TRBV6-2 or TRBV6-3, the J gene TRBJ1-1; 7 bases line up with TRBD1. The V segment lost 9 bases and the J segment 5 bases; nucleotides outside the gene matches: 9. Germline values: CDR1 MNHEY, CDR2 SVGEGT. CDR3 length: 13 residues. DNA of the CDR3: TGTGCCAGTGATCGACAGGGAGGGACTGAAGCTTTCTTT. Its translation is CASDRQGGTEAFF.

The genes are TRBV11-1 and TRBJ2-5, with 7 positions matching TRBD2. Unmatched junction bases numbered 9, after V lost 5 bases and J lost 3 bases. Germline lookup yields CDR1 SGHAT and CDR2 FQDESV (reference sequence). The CDR3 is made up of 15 amino acids. This chain's CDR3 is CASSLMGGIEETQYF. CDR3 sequence (DNA): TGTGCCAGCAGCCTAATGGGAGGGATTGAAGAGACCCAGTACTTC.

The chain combines TRBV9 with TRBJ1-5, with D unclear. Germline V lookup: CDR1 SGDLS, CDR2 YYNGEE. The CDR3 covers 13 residues. The V end lost 0 bases, the J end lost 5 bases, and 6 bases lay between the germline ends. The CDR3 bases are TGTGCCAGCAGCGTAGCTAGTGATCAGCCCCAGCATTTT. It yields the protein CASSVASDQPQHF.

This clonotype has just a few counts. The chain employs TRBV4-2 and TRBJ2-7; 7 bases fit TRBD1. Germline V gives CDR1 LGHNA, CDR2 YNFKEQ. V was pared by 0 bases and J by 3 bases, with 2 bases of the junction left unmatched. The CDR3 extends over 14 amino acids. The CDR3 DNA follows: TGTGCCAGCAGCCAAGATGGGACAGTCTACGAGCAGTACTTC. Protein: CASSQDGTVYEQYF.

V is TRBV20-1 and J is TRBJ1-5; 7 bases align to TRBD1. Germline-derived CDR1 and CDR2 are DFQATT and SNEGSKA (reference sequence). Germline trimming cut 5 bases from V and 7 bases from J; bases unmatched to any gene: 14. There are 15 residues in the CDR3. CDR3: CSAEGRGLGGQPQHF. As DNA, the CDR3 is TGCAGTGCTGAAGGGAGGGGGCTTGGAGGACAGCCCCAGCATTTT.

This chain links TRBV10-3 with TRBJ2-3; the match to TRBD1 covers 10 bases. Germline V gene lookup returns CDR1 ENHRY and CDR2 SYGVKD. This CDR3 has 15 amino acids. V dropped 10 bases and J dropped 0; count of bases not matched to a gene: 7. CDR3 sequence reads: CATGTGETSTDTQYF. DNA for the CDR3: TGTGCCACCGGGACAGGGGAAACTAGCACAGATACGCAGTATTTT.

The V gene is TRBV29-1, the J gene TRBJ2-1; possible D gene TRBD1, 5 bases. The CDR3 extends over 12 amino acids. Germline CDR1 is SQVTM and CDR2 is ANQGSEA. The V gene lost 6 bases and the J gene lost 2 bases, with 8 bases spanning the gap. The CDR3 loop reads CSVEDTYNEQFF. CDR3 nucleotide sequence: TGCAGCGTCGAGGACACCTACAATGAGCAGTTCTTC.

This chain uses TRBV24-1 with TRBJ2-1; 14 bases are shared with TRBD2. Germline CDR1 and CDR2: KGHDR and SFDVKD. CDR3 length: 16 residues. Trimming at V came to 2 bases and at J to 7 bases, leaving 3 bases not matched to a gene. CDR3 residues: CATSDSRTSGGNEQFF. Here the CDR3 DNA reads TGTGCCACCAGTGATTCCAGGACTAGCGGGGGGAATGAGCAGTTCTTC.

V usage is TRBV24-1 and J usage is TRBJ1-1, with D unclear. The CDR3 has 13 amino acids. Deletions cut 4 bases from V and 2 bases from J, with 7 bases between. In germline, CDR1 is KGHDR, CDR2 SFDVKD. CDR3 loop: CATSDGGNTEAFF. CDR3 bases: TGTGCCACCAGTGACGGCGGCAACACTGAAGCTTTCTTT.

This clonotype was seen once. The chain is built from TRBV15 and TRBJ1-2; D not certain. CDR3 size: 14 residues. With 0 bases removed from V and 1 base from J, the gap between germline ends came to 6 bases. Germline assignment: CDR1 LNHNV and CDR2 YYDKDF (reference sequence). The CDR3 is CATSRDQSNYGYTF. The CDR3 nucleotides read TGTGCCACCAGCAGAGATCAGAGTAACTATGGCTACACCTTC.

V is TRBV25-1 and J is TRBJ2-3, with D possibly TRBD2 on 6 matching bases. Germline CDR1 is MGHDK and CDR2 is SYGVNS. The CDR3 is 15 residues long. Trimming pared 2 bases from V and 2 bases from J, leaving 11 bases between. The CDR3 is CASSESGGATDTQYF. The CDR3 coding sequence is TGTGCCAGCAGTGAAAGCGGCGGGGCCACAGATACGCAGTATTTT.

The chain couples TRBV14 to TRBJ2-5; D ambiguous. The ends were cut back, 1 base at V and 1 base at J, with 4 bases in the middle. Germline assignment: CDR1 SGHDN and CDR2 FVKESK. The CDR3 has 13 residues. The CDR3 reads CASSQGPQETQYF. DNA of the CDR3: TGTGCCAGCAGCCAAGGACCCCAAGAGACCCAGTACTTC.